These 8 T cell receptor beta chains share one sample of origin, sequenced in a study of OX40 agonist ivuxolimab in advanced cancers. Only in-frame clones appear in the TCRdb table, and some are missing; sequencing was by immunoSEQ multiplex PCR. The sample yields roughly 76,000 clones, 90% to 95% seen once. Specimen: CD4+ or CD8+ T cells sorted from blood, collected in a trial of the OX40 agonist ivuxolimab. Source of these receptors: an adult with an advanced solid tumor such as melanoma, head and neck, liver or kidney cancer.

The chain is built from TRBV6-6 and TRBJ1-2; D might be TRBD1 (5 bases). Germline V gene sequence: CDR1 MNHNY, CDR2 SVGAGI (reference sequence). Trimming pared 5 bases from V and 4 bases from J, leaving 8 bases between. The CDR3 loop spans 12 amino acids. In DNA form, the CDR3 reads TGTGCCAGCAGTGAGGGGAGCTATGGCTACACCTTC. Translation: CASSEGSYGYTF.

The V gene is TRBV30, the J gene TRBJ2-7; D gene unclear. Germline CDR1 GTSNPN, CDR2 SVGIG (reference sequence). This CDR3 comprises 12 residues. V was cut by 0 bases and J by 7 bases, with 10 bases left in between. CDR3 residues: CAWSVGSTEQYF. Here the CDR3 DNA reads TGTGCCTGGAGTGTAGGATCTACAGAGCAGTACTTC.

The rearrangement links TRBV7-2 to TRBJ2-5, with a weak D call TRBD2 (5 bases). V lost 5 bases and J lost 5, with 15 bases in between. CDR3 length: 14 residues. Germline V gene lookup returns CDR1 SGHTA and CDR2 FQGNSA. CDR3 amino acids: CASSLSGPGETQYF. Here the CDR3 DNA reads TGTGCCAGCAGCCTCTCCGGACCGGGGGAGACCCAGTACTTC. The variable domain in full, completed from reference TRBV7-2 and TRBJ2-5, reads GAGVSQSPSNKVTEKGKDVELRCDPISGHTALYWYRQSLGQGLEFLIYFQGNSAPDKSGLPSDRFSAERTGGSVSTLTIQRTQQEDSAVYLCASSLSGPGETQYFGPGTRLLVL.

V usage is TRBV9 and J usage is TRBJ2-5, with 9 bases lining up with TRBD2. CDR3 length: 15 amino acids. V gave up 0 bases and J gave up 4 bases; unmatched junction bases: 4. Germline V CDR1 and CDR2: SGDLS, YYNGEE. The CDR3 DNA reads as TGTGCCAGCAGCGTAGTTAGCGGGAGTTCAGAGACCCAGTACTTC. Translated: CASSVVSGSSETQYF.

This chain links TRBV7-3 with TRBJ2-3; 10 nucleotides line up with TRBD2. V trimming: 5 bases; J trimming: 4 bases; junction bases outside the gene matches: 12. From germline, CDR1 is SGHTA and CDR2 FQGTGA. This CDR3 has 17 amino acids. The CDR3 nucleotides read TGTGCCAGCAGCCTGAAATCTAGCGGGAGTCGCGCAGATACGCAGTATTTT. The encoded protein is CASSLKSSGSRADTQYF.

This clone has only one observation. The V gene is TRBV30, the J gene TRBJ2-6; D is unclear. Germline V gene data show CDR1 as GTSNPN and CDR2 as SVGIG (reference sequence). The CDR3 spans 15 residues. Trimming cost V 1 base and J 1 base, with 8 bases left between them. DNA of the CDR3: TGTGCCTGGAGTGGGAAAGGGTCTGGGGCCAACGTCCTGACTTTC. Its translation is CAWSGKGSGANVLTF.

This clone has a single count. This sequence joins TRBV6-5 and TRBJ2-7; a weak D match, TRBD1 (5 bases). The CDR3 has 14 amino acids. Trimming removed 6 bases from V and 1 base from J, with 13 bases in between. Germline CDR1 is MNHEY and CDR2 is SVGAGI. The CDR3 nucleotides read TGTGCCAGCAGGGTACTACAGGTTTCCTACGAGCAGTACTTC. It is translated as CASRVLQVSYEQYF.

The CDR3 bases are TGTGCCAGTAGTGAAACAGGGAGGACAAATCAGCCCCAGCATTTT. This gives the protein CASSETGRTNQPQHF. The chain has TRBV19 and TRBJ1-5, with D possibly being TRBD1 (6 bases). Germline CDR1 LNHDA, CDR2 SQIVND (reference sequence). V was shortened by 5 bases and J by 4 bases, with 15 bases between the two germline ends. The CDR3 is 15 amino acids.